This passage covers 13 T cell receptor beta chains from one sample sequenced in a study of blood T cell repertoires in COVID-19. Only in-frame clones appear in the TCRdb table, and some are missing; sequencing was by immunoSEQ multiplex PCR. The top ten clones hold 25% to 30% of a sample with over 130,000 clones, approximately 88% of them seen once. Sequencing input: peripheral blood. Receptors were obtained from a human donor in a cohort sampled during active COVID-19.

The genes are TRBV7-2 and TRBJ2-1; TRBD2 aligns across 8 bases. J was trimmed by 5 bases and V by 5 bases; bases with no gene match: 5. This CDR3 is 14 amino acids long. Germline loops: CDR1 SGHTA, CDR2 FQGNSA. Here the CDR3 DNA reads TGTGCCAGCAGCGAAACGGGGGGGCACAATGAGCAGTTCTTC. Amino acids: CASSETGGHNEQFF. Full variable domain (missing parts from reference TRBV7-2 and TRBJ2-1): GAGVSQSPSNKVTEKGKDVELRCDPISGHTALYWYRQSLGQGLEFLIYFQGNSAPDKSGLPSDRFSAERTGGSVSTLTIQRTQQEDSAVYLCASSETGGHNEQFFGPGTRLTVL.

The J gene is TRBJ2-1, the V gene TRBV4-2; a weak D match, TRBD2 (7 bases). Germline V gene data show CDR1 as LGHNA and CDR2 as YNFKEQ. The CDR3 is 15 residues long. The germline V and J ends were trimmed by 0 bases and 7 bases, with 13 bases remaining between them. The chain's CDR3 is CASSQDRGAGNEQFF. The CDR3 DNA sequence: TGTGCCAGCAGCCAAGATCGGGGGGCTGGGAATGAGCAGTTCTTC.

The gene calls are TRBV5-6 and TRBJ1-2; D is ambiguous. Trimming took 4 bases from V and 2 from J, leaving 3 bases between them. The CDR3 consists of 11 residues. The germline V gene has CDR1 SGHDT and CDR2 YYEEEE. CDR3 bases: TGTGCCAGCAGCCTCAACTATGGCTACACCTTC. Amino acids: CASSLNYGYTF.

The rearrangement links TRBV15 to TRBJ1-2; TRBD1 matches 8 bases. V gave up 6 bases and J gave up 3 bases; unmatched junction bases: 6. CDR3 length equals 14 residues. In germline, CDR1 is LNHNV, CDR2 YYDKDF (reference sequence). Here the CDR3 DNA reads TGTGCCACCAGGGGAGGACAGGGCGACTATGGCTACACCTTC. This codes for CATRGGQGDYGYTF.

This chain links TRBV18 with TRBJ2-1; D is ambiguous. The ends were cut back, 1 base at V and 9 bases at J, with 10 bases in the middle. The CDR3 extends over 13 amino acids. Germline CDR1 reads KGHSH; CDR2 reads LQKENI. CDR3 loop: CASSPLGALEQFF. CDR3 sequence (DNA): TGTGCCAGCTCACCACTCGGTGCCCTTGAGCAGTTCTTC.

The V and J genes are TRBV3-1 (or the pseudogene TRBV3-2) and TRBJ2-1, with 9 bases identical to TRBD1. V lost 5 bases, J lost 5 bases, and 7 bases stayed unmatched. The length of the CDR3 is 15 residues. CDR1 is LGHDT, CDR2 YNNKEL, per germline (reference sequence). The CDR3 loop reads CASSSTGTGHNEQFF. The DNA of the CDR3 is TGTGCCAGCAGCAGCACCGGGACAGGGCACAATGAGCAGTTCTTC.

This chain links TRBV2 with TRBJ1-2, with TRBD1 identical over 7 bases. The V gene's germline CDR1 is SNHLY and CDR2 FYNNEI. V was pared by 4 bases and J by 3 bases, with 8 bases of the junction left unmatched. The CDR3 covers 15 residues. Here the CDR3 reads CASSGVGGVDYGYTF. The CDR3 DNA reads TGTGCCAGCAGTGGCGTAGGGGGCGTTGACTATGGCTACACCTTC.

This chain links TRBV7-9 with TRBJ1-5; no clear D gene. The CDR3 contains 13 residues. Trimming pared 1 base from V and 4 bases from J, leaving 5 bases between. Germline V lookup: CDR1 SEHNR, CDR2 FQNEAQ (reference sequence). The DNA of the CDR3 is TGTGCCAGCAGCTTAGAAGCAAATCAGCCCCAGCATTTT. It specifies CASSLEANQPQHF.

V gene TRBV5-4 combines with J gene TRBJ2-5; 10 bases are shared with TRBD2. With 1 base clipped from V and 5 bases from J, the junction kept 5 bases outside the gene matches. Germline-derived CDR1 and CDR2 are SGHNT and YYREEE (reference sequence). This CDR3 spans 15 amino acids. The CDR3 bases are TGTGCCAGCAGCTTGTCGCTAGCGGGGGTCGAGACCCAGTACTTC. It yields the protein CASSLSLAGVETQYF.

The chain carries TRBV18 and TRBJ1-2, with TRBD1 as a possible D gene (6 bases). CDR3 length: 14 amino acids. The germline V gene encodes CDR1 KGHSH and CDR2 LQKENI. The V end lost 2 bases, the J end lost 6 bases, and 13 bases lay between the germline ends. CDR3 sequence: CASSPTAGADGYTF. The CDR3 DNA follows: TGTGCCAGCTCACCAACGGCAGGGGCGGATGGCTACACCTTC. Supplemented by reference TRBV18 and TRBJ1-2, the full variable domain reads NAGVMQNPRHLVRRRGQEARLRCSPMKGHSHVYWYRQLPEEGLKFMVYLQKENIIDESGMPKERFSAEFPKEGPSILRIQQVVRGDSAAYFCASSPTAGADGYTFGSGTRLTVV.

The chain employs TRBV5-1 and TRBJ1-1; 7 nucleotides agree with TRBD1. Germline CDR1 and CDR2: SGHRS and YFSETQ. V shed 1 base and J 1 base; nucleotides not matched to a gene: 4. This CDR3 spans 15 amino acids. For the CDR3, the DNA is TGCGCCAGCAGCTTGAACAGGGGCCAGAACACTGAAGCTTTCTTT. Translation: CASSLNRGQNTEAFF. Filled out from reference TRBV5-1 and TRBJ1-1, the complete variable domain reads KAGVTQTPRYLIKTRGQQVTLSCSPISGHRSVSWYQQTPGQGLQFLFEYFSETQRNKGNFPGRFSGRQFSNSRSEMNVSTLELGDSALYLCASSLNRGQNTEAFFGQGTRLTVV.

This chain uses TRBV9 with TRBJ2-1; 11 bases align to TRBD2. V lost 0 bases and J lost 0; bases outside the gene matches: 5. The CDR3 loop spans 18 amino acids. Germline assignment: CDR1 SGDLS and CDR2 YYNGEE. The CDR3 bases are TGTGCCAGCAGCGTAGGAACTAGCGGGGGTAGCTCCTACAATGAGCAGTTCTTC. Its translation is CASSVGTSGGSSYNEQFF. The full variable domain, completed using reference TRBV9 and TRBJ2-1, is DSGVTQTPKHLITATGQRVTLRCSPRSGDLSVYWYQQSLDQGLQFLIQYYNGEERAKGNILERFSAQQFPDLHSELNLSSLELGDSALYFCASSVGTSGGSSYNEQFFGPGTRLTVL.

V is TRBV7-9 and J is TRBJ2-3; a weak D match, TRBD1 (6 bases). CDR1 is SEHNR, CDR2 FQNEAQ, per germline (reference sequence). Between the trimmed V and J ends, which lost 0 bases and 3 bases, there was a span of 10 bases. The CDR3 is 15 residues long. DNA for the CDR3: TGTGCCAGCAGCTTAGCCCAGGGGCGAACAGATACGCAGTATTTT. It translates to CASSLAQGRTDTQYF.